The text below deals with one T cell receptor beta chain. Its antigen is currently unknown. This entry belongs to a study of CD8+CD57+ T cells in acquired aplastic anemia. On the study more broadly: Healthy donor sequencing depth: 9.5 million to 10.8 million CD4+, about 12 million CD8+ reads. Whole-study findings and limits: The study identified roughly 29 CD8+ CDR3 sequences shared by patients and controls.

Genomic DNA constituted the template upon which TCR beta VDJ and CDR3 profiling was performed. TCRdb fed the reads into MiXCR, producing one record per CDR3 protein. The data contain 200,000 to 250,000 distinct CDR3 sequences, roughly 35% of them seen just once; the ten biggest clones take up 1.1%. The trim removed 7 bases at V and 6 bases at J, leaving 14 bases unmatched. Germline V CDR1 and CDR2: SGHKS, YYEKEE (reference sequence). This CDR3 spans 15 amino acids. This clonotype was obtained from a human donor in good health, serving as a control. This rearrangement joins TRBV5-5 to TRBJ2-7, with 9 bases lining up with TRBD2. The sequenced sample was sorted CD4+, CD8+, or CD8+CD57+ T cells (not recorded which) from PBMCs. CDR3 in DNA: TGTGCCAGCGGCTCGATTTTAGGGACTAGCTCCGAGCAGTACTTC. Translating it yields CASGSILGTSSEQYF.